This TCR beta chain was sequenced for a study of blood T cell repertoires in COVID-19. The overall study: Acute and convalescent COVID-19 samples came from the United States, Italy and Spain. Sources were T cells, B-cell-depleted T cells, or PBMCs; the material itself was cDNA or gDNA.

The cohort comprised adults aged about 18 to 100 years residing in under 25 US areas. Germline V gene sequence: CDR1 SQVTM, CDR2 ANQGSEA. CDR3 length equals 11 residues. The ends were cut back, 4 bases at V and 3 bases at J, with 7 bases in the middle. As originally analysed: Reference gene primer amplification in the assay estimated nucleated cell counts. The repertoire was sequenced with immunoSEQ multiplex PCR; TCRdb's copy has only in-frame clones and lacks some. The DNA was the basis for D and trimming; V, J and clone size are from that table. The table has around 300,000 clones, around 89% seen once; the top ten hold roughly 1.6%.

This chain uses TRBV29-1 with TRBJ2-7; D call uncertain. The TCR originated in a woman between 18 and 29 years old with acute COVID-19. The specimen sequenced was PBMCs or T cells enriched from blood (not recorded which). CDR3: CSVGRGYEQYF. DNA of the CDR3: TGCAGCGTTGGCAGAGGCTACGAGCAGTACTTC.